This T cell receptor beta chain was captured in a study of beta chain features in type 1 diabetes. This CDR3 contains 13 residues. Per germline, CDR1 MDHEN and CDR2 SYDVKM. Trimming took 5 bases from V and 1 from J, leaving 9 bases between them. Of the isolated RNA, all was reverse transcribed, and so the sequenced material was expressed TCRB transcripts. Sequencing of naive, central memory and regulatory T cell samples gave an average of around 3.5 million reads. The assay was immunoSEQ multiplex PCR, and TCRdb's table has in-frame clones only and misses some. The table lists 430,000 or so clones, about an eighth of them singletons, with about 0.042% in the top ten. Study-wide results and limits: Small HLA sub-analyses could not settle whether HLA shapes TCRB rearrangement. Patients and controls would be equally affected if PCR favored shorter templates. In the patient group, naive, central memory and Treg TCRB repertoires seemed more alike than in the healthy donor group.

This clone was picked up a small number of times. Its antigen is still unknown. Sample: naive CD4+ T cells from blood. The chain combines TRBV28 with TRBJ2-7; D call uncertain. This receptor was taken from a woman under 30 in good health. CDR3 protein: CASSASPSYEQYF. CDR3 DNA: TGTGCCAGCAGTGCTTCCCCGTCCTACGAGCAGTACTTC.